The rows below give T cell receptor beta chains drawn from one sample of a study of response to subunit inactivated influenza vaccine. In TCRdb, the RT-PCR reads were re-called with MiXCR into one record per CDR3 protein. The table has roughly 570,000 distinct CDR3 sequences, around 13% seen once. The material sequenced was PBMCs from blood, taken 40 to 50 days after vaccination. These receptors were collected from a middle-aged man who received an inactivated influenza vaccine. Both conserved end residues are part of each CDR3. The order of the fields is J gene, clone size, V gene, D gene, CDR3 DNA, CDR3 protein. D genes are given only for firm matches. Where a row states a size, it is once, few, many or the class of an expanded clone; other rows omit it.

TRBJ1-6 many TRBV3-1 - TGTGCCAGCAGTCCGATCTCCTATAATTCACCCCTCCACTTT CASSPISYNSPLHF
TRBJ2-2 - TRBV7-6 - TGTGCCAGCAGCTCCATGGCGGGTACTACCGGGGAGCTGTTTTTT CASSSMAGTTGELFF
TRBJ1-1 - TRBV5-1 TRBD1 TGCGCCAGCAGCGGCGGACAGGGGGCGAGAACTGAAGCTTTCTTT CASSGGQGARTEAFF
TRBJ2-5 many TRBV12-3/TRBV12-4 - TGTGCCAGCAGTTTATCTGTGGAGACCCAGTACTTC CASSLSVETQYF
TRBJ2-1 many TRBV9 - TGTGCCAGCAGCGCCAGGGGTGGCAATGAGCAGTTCTTC CASSARGGNEQFF
TRBJ1-4 - TRBV5-1 - TGCGCCAGCGGACGGGGATCGGCTAATGAAAAACTGTTTTTT CASGRGSANEKLFF
TRBJ2-1 - TRBV20-1 - TGCAGTGCAACGGGACTGTGGACCAGTGAGCAGTTCTTC CSATGLWTSEQFF
TRBJ2-5 few TRBV15 - TGTGCCACCAGCCCTCGCAGGGCGGATCGAGAGACCCAGTACTTC CATSPRRADRETQYF
TRBJ1-1 many TRBV5-6 - TGTGCCAGCAGTCCAGTAGAACTGAACACTGAAGCTTTCTTT CASSPVELNTEAFF
TRBJ1-2 many TRBV20-1 - TGCAGTGCTAGAGGCGACGGAGGAGGCTACACCTTC CSARGDGGGYTF
TRBJ2-7 few TRBV24-1 TRBD2 TGTGCCACCAGTGATTCTAGCGGGGACTTATACGAGCAGTACTTC CATSDSSGDLYEQYF
TRBJ1-2 few TRBV7-9 - TGTGCCAGCAGCTTTAGGCGGAGCGACTACTATGGCTACACCTTC CASSFRRSDYYGYTF
TRBJ2-7 many TRBV3-1 - TGTGCCAGCAGCGATACTTTTAGGGCCAACTACGAGCAGTACTTC CASSDTFRANYEQYF
TRBJ1-1 - TRBV11-2 - TGTGCCAGCAGCCGGAGGGTGAACACTGAAGCTTTCTTT CASSRRVNTEAFF
TRBJ2-1 few TRBV20-1 - TGCAGTGCTTCTCAGCAGCATCTCGAGCAGTTCTTC CSASQQHLEQFF
TRBJ2-5 few TRBV7-8 - TGTGCCAGCAGCCGTCTTTTGCCTCAAGAGACCCAGTACTTC CASSRLLPQETQYF
TRBJ2-7 many TRBV29-1 TRBD2 TGCAGCGTTGACGGGGGGAGGTACGAGCAGTACTTC CSVDGGRYEQYF
TRBJ2-2 - TRBV20-1 TRBD2 TGCAGTGCTAGAGATCGGCGTGCGGGAGCCACCGGGGAGCTGTTTTTT CSARDRRAGATGELFF
TRBJ2-1 - TRBV7-9 - TGTGCCAGACCGGGGGGCGCAGACAATGAGCAGTTCTTC CARPGGADNEQFF
TRBJ2-4 few TRBV28 TRBD1 TGTGCCAGCAGTCCGGTGGGACAGGAGGGTAACATTCAGTACTTC CASSPVGQEGNIQYF
TRBJ2-1 - TRBV11-2 - TGTGCCAGCAGCTTGAGCCACAATGAGCAGTTCTTC CASSLSHNEQFF
TRBJ2-2 - TRBV23-1 TRBD1 TGCGCCAGCAGTCAACCGCGCCAACAGGGGCTACCCGGGGAGCTGTTTTTT CASSQPRQQGLPGELFF
TRBJ2-7 - TRBV11-2 TRBD2 TGTGCCAGCACCCTTCATACGGGGGGCTCCTACGAGCAGTACTTC CASTLHTGGSYEQYF